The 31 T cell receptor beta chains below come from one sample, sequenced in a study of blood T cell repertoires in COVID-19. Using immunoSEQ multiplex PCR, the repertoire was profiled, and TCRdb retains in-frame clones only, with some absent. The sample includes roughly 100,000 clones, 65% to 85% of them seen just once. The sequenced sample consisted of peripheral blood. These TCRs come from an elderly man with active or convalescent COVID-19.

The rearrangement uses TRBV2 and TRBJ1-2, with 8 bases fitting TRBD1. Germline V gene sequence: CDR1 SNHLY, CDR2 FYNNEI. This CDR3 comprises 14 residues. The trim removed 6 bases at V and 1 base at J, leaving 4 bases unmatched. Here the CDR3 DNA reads TGTGCCAGCAGACGGGACAGGAATAACTATGGCTACACCTTC. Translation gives CASRRDRNNYGYTF.

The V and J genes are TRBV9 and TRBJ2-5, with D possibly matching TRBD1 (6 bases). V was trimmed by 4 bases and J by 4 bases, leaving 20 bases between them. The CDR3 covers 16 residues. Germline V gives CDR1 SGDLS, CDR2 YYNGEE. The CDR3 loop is CASSPGDMIGGETQYF. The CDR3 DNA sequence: TGTGCCAGCAGCCCAGGAGACATGATAGGGGGAGAGACCCAGTACTTC.

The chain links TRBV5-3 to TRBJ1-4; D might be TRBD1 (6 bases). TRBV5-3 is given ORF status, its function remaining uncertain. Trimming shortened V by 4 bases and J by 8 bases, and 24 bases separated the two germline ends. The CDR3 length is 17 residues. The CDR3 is CARSGTYSDPPGEKLFF. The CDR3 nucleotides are TGTGCCAGAAGCGGGACATACTCGGACCCACCGGGGGAAAAACTGTTTTTT.

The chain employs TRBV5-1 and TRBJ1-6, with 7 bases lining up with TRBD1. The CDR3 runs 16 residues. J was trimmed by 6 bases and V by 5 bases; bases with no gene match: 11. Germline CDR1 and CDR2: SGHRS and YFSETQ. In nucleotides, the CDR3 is TGCGCCAGCAGTCTAAGTCCCGGGACAGTTAATTCACCCCTCCACTTT. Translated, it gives CASSLSPGTVNSPLHF. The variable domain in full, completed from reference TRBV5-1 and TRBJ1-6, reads KAGVTQTPRYLIKTRGQQVTLSCSPISGHRSVSWYQQTPGQGLQFLFEYFSETQRNKGNFPGRFSGRQFSNSRSEMNVSTLELGDSALYLCASSLSPGTVNSPLHFGNGTRLTVT.

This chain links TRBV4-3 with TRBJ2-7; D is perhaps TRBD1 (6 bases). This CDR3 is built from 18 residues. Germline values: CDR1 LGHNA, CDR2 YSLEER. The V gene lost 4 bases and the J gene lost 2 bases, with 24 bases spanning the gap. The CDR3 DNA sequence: TGCGCCAGCAGCCCATTAGGTCCAGGGGCCGTATCCCCCTACGAGCAGTACTTC. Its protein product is CASSPLGPGAVSPYEQYF.

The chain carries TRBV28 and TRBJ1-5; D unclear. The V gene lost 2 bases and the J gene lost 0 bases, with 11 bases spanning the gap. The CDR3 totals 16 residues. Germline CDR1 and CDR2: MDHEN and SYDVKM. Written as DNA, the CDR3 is TGTGCCAGCAGTTTAGATCTTGAGTATAGCAATCAGCCCCAGCATTTT. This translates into CASSLDLEYSNQPQHF.

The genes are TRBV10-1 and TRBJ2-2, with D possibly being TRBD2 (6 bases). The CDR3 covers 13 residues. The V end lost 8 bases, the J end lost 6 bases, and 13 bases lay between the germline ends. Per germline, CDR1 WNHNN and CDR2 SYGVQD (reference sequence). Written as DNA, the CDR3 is TGCGCCAGCCGGGACTCTAACGCCGGGGAGCTGTTTTTT. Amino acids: CASRDSNAGELFF.

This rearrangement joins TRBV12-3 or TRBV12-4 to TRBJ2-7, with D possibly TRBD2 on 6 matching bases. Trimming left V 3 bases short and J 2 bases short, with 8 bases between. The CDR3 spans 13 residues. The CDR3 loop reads CASSFGGTYEQYF. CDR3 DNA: TGTGCCAGCAGTTTTGGCGGGACCTACGAGCAGTACTTC.

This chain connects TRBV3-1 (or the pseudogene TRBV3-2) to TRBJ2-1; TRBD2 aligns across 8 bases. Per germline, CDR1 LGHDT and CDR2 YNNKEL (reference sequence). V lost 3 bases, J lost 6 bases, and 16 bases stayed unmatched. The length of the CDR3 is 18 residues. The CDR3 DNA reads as TGTGCCAGCAGCCACTACGGCCAACTAGCGGCACGATCCAATGAGCAGTTCTTC. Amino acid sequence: CASSHYGQLAARSNEQFF.

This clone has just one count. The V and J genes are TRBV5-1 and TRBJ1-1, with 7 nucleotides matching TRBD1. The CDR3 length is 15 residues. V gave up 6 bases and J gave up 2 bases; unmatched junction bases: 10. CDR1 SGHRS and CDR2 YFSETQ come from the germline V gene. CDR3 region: CASTLVGQHNTEAFF. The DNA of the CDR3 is TGCGCCAGCACCCTAGTGGGACAGCATAACACTGAAGCTTTCTTT.

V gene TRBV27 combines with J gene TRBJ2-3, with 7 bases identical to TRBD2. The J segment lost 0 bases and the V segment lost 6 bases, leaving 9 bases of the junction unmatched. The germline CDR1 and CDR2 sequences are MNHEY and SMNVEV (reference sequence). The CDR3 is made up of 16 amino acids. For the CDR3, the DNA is TGTGCCAGCAGAATGAACTCGGGACTAAGCACAGATACGCAGTATTTT. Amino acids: CASRMNSGLSTDTQYF.

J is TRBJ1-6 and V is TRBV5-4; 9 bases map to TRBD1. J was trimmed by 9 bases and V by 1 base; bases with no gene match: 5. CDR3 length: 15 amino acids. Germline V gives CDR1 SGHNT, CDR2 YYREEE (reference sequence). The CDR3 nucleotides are TGTGCCAGCAGCTTGCCGGGACAGGGCTTTTCACCCCTCCACTTT. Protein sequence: CASSLPGQGFSPLHF.

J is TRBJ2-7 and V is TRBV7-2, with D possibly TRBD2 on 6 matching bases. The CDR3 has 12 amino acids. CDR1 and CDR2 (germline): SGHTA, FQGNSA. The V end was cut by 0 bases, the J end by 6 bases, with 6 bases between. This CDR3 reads CASSLAGGEQYF. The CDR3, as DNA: TGTGCCAGCAGCTTAGCGGGAGGCGAGCAGTACTTC.

The chain's CDR3 is CASSFGQGGTEAFF. The CDR3 DNA is TGTGCCAGCAGCTTCGGACAGGGGGGGACTGAAGCTTTCTTT. The chain carries TRBV13 and TRBJ1-1; 10 bases are shared with TRBD1. With 3 bases clipped from V and 5 bases from J, the junction kept 3 bases outside the gene matches. This CDR3 region has 14 residues. Germline CDR1 and CDR2: PRHDT and FYEKMQ (reference sequence).

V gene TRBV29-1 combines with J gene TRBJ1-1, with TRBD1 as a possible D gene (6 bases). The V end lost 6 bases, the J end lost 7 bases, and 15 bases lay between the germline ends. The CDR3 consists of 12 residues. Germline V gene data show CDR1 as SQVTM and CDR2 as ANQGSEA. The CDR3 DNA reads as TGCAGCGTGGGGGGGGACACCGGTGAAGCTTTCTTT. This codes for CSVGGDTGEAFF. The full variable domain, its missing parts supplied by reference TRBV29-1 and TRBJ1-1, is SAVISQKPSRDICQRGTSLTIQCQVDSQVTMMFWYRQQPGQSLTLIATANQGSEATYESGFVIDKFPISRPNLTFSTLTVSNMSPEDSSIYLCSVGGDTGEAFFGQGTRLTVV.

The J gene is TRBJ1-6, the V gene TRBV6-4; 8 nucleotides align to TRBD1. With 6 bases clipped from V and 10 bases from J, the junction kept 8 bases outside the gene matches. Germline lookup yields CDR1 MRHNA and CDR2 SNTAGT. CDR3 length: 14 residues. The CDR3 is CASSADRGGSPLHF. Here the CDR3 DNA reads TGTGCCAGCAGCGCTGACAGGGGAGGATCACCCCTCCACTTT.

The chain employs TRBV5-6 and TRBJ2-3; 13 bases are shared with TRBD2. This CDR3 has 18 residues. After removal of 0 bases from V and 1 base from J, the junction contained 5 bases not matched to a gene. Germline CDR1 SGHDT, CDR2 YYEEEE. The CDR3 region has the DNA TGTGCCAGCAGCTTGGCCGGGACTAGCGGGGTGGGCACAGATACGCAGTATTTT. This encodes CASSLAGTSGVGTDTQYF.

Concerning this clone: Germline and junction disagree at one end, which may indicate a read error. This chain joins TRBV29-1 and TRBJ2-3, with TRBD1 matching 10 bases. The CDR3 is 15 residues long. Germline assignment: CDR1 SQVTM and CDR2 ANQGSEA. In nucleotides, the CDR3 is TGCAGCGTTGAAGACCTGACAGGGGGCACGGATACGCAGTATTTT. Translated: CSVEDLTGGTDTQYF.

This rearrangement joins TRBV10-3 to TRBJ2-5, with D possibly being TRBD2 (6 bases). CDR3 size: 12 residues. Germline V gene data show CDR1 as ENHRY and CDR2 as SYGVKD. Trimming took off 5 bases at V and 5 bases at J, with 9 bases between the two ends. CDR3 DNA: TGTGCCATCAGTTTTGGAGGGGAGACCCAGTACTTC. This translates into CAISFGGETQYF.

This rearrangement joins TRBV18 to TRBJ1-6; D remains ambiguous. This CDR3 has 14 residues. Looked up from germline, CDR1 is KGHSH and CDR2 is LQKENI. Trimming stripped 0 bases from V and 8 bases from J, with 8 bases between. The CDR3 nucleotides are TGTGCCAGCTCACCACCCTGGAGGGATTCACCCCTCCACTTT. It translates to CASSPPWRDSPLHF.

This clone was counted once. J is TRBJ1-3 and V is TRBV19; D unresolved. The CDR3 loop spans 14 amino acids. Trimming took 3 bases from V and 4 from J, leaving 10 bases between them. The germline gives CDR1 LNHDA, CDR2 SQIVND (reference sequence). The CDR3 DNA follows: TGTGCCAGTAGTATCGGTTTTTCCGGAAACACCATATATTTT. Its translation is CASSIGFSGNTIYF.

DNA of the CDR3: TGTGCCAGTACCCTTGGGCCGTACACTGAAGCTTTCTTT. It encodes CASTLGPYTEAFF. This sequence joins TRBV19 and TRBJ1-1; D uncertain. Germline CDR1 and CDR2: LNHDA and SQIVND (reference sequence). The CDR3 covers 13 residues. The germline V and J ends were trimmed by 7 bases and 3 bases, with 12 bases remaining between them.

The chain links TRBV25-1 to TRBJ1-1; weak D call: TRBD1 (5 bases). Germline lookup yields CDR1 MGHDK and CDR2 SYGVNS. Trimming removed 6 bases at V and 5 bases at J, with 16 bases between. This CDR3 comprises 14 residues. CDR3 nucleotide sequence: TGTGCCAGCAGGGCCGACAGAGAATGGACTGAAGCTTTCTTT. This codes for CASRADREWTEAFF.

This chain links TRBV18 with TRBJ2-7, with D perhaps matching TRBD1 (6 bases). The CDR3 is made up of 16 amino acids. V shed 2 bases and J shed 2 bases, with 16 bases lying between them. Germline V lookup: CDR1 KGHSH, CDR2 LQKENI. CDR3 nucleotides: TGTGCCAGCTCACCAAAACCCTCATCAGGGGCCTACGAGCAGTACTTC. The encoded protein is CASSPKPSSGAYEQYF.

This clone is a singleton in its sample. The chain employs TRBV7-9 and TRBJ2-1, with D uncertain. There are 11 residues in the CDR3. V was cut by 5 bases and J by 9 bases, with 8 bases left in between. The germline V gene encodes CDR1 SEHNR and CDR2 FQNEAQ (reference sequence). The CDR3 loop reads CASSPRGEQFF. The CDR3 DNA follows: TGTGCCAGCAGCCCGCGTGGTGAGCAGTTCTTC. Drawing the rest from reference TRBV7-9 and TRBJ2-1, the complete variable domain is DTGVSQNPRHKITKRGQNVTFRCDPISEHNRLYWYRQTLGQGPEFLTYFQNEAQLEKSRLLSDRFSAERPKGSFSTLEIQRTEQGDSAMYLCASSPRGEQFFGPGTRLTVL.

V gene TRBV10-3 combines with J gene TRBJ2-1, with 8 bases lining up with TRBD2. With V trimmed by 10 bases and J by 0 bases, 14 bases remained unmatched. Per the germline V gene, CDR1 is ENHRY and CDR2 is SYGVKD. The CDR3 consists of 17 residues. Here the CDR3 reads CATGSAGGLSSYNEQFF. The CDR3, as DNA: TGTGCCACAGGAAGTGCGGGGGGCCTCAGCTCCTACAATGAGCAGTTCTTC.

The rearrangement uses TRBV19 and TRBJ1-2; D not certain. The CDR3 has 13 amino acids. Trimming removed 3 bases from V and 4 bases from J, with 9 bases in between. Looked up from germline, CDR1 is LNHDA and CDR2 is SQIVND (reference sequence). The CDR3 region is CASSIRVGYGYTF. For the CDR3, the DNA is TGTGCCAGTAGTATCCGGGTGGGCTATGGCTACACCTTC.

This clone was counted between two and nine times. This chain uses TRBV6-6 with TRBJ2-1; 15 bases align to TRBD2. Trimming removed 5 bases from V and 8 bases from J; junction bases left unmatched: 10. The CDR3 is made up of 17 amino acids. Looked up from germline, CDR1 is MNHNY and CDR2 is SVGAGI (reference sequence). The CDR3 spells CASSPGLAGGGPYEQFF. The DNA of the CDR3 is TGTGCCAGCAGTCCGGGACTAGCGGGGGGAGGTCCCTATGAGCAGTTCTTC.

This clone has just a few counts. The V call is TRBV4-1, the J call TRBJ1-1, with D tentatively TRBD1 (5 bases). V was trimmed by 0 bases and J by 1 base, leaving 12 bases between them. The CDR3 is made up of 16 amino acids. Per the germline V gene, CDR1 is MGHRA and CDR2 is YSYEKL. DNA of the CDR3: TGCGCCAGCAGCCAAGATATAGGACACTCGAACACTGAAGCTTTCTTT. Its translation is CASSQDIGHSNTEAFF.

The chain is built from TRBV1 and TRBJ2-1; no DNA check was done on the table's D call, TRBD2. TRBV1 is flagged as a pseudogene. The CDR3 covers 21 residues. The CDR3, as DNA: TGCACCAGCAGCCAGTGTCCGACTAGCGGGGGGGCCGTAAGCTCCTACAATGAGCAGTTCTTC. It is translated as CTSSQCPTSGGAVSSYNEQFF.

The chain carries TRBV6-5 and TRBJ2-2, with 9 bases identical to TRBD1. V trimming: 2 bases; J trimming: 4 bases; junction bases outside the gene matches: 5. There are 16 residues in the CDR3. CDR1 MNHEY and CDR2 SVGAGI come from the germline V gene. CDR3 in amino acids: CASSYGGTGSTGELFF. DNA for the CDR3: TGTGCCAGCAGTTACGGGGGGACAGGGAGCACCGGGGAGCTGTTTTTT.